Presented here are 2 T cell receptor beta chains from one specimen sequenced in a study of cytomegalovirus exposure and HLA in healthy donors. Some clones are missing from TCRdb's copy, which holds only in-frame ones; the method was immunoSEQ multiplex PCR. The sample lists 180,000 or so clones, about 89% occurring once. Sequenced: PBMCs. Receptors originate from a young man in good health and CMV-seropositive.

This rearrangement joins TRBV10-3 to TRBJ2-7; 11 bases align to TRBD2. The germline V gene encodes CDR1 ENHRY and CDR2 SYGVKD. This CDR3 region has 12 residues. Germline trimming cut 9 bases from V and 7 bases from J; bases unmatched to any gene: 5. CDR3: CAISGRASEQYF. As DNA, the CDR3 is TGTGCCATTAGCGGGAGGGCCAGTGAGCAGTACTTC.

This chain uses TRBV7-3 with TRBJ1-1; 7 positions agree with TRBD1. Germline values: CDR1 SGHTA, CDR2 FQGTGA. With V trimmed by 1 base and J by 9 bases, 5 bases remained unmatched. CDR3 size: 13 residues. CDR3 nucleotide sequence: TGTGCCAGCAGCTTAATGGGGGGACAGAAAGCTTTCTTT. This translates into CASSLMGGQKAFF. The full variable domain, with the rest looked up from reference TRBV7-3 and TRBJ1-1, is GAGVSQTPSNKVTEKGKYVELRCDPISGHTALYWYRQSLGQGPEFLIYFQGTGAADDSGLPNDRFFAVRPEGSVSTLKIQRTERGDSAVYLCASSLMGGQKAFFGQGTRLTVV.